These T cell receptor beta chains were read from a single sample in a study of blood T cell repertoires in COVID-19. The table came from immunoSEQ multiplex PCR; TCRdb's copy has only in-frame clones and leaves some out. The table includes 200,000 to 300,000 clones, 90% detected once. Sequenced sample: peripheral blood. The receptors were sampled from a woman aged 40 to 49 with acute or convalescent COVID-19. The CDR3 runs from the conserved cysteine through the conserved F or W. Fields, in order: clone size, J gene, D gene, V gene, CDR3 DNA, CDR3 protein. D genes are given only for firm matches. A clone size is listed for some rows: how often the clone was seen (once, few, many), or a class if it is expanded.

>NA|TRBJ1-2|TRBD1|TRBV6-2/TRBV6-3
TGTGCCAGCAGTGTTTCCGGGACAGGGAGCTTTGGCTACACCTTC
CASSVSGTGSFGYTF
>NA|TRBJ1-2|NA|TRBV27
TGTGCCAGCAGTTTGGGGGGGTCTTACGGAGCTAACTATGGCTACACCTTC
CASSLGGSYGANYGYTF
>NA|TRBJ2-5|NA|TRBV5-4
TGTGCCAGCAGCTTGGCGTTGAGAGAGACCCAGTACTTC
CASSLALRETQYF
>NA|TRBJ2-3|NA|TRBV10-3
TGTGCCATCAGGGACTTAGAGGGAGCAGATACGCAGTATTTT
CAIRDLEGADTQYF
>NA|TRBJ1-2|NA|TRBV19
TGTGCCAGTAGTACCCCGGGTACAGGGAGCATTGGCTACACCTTC
CASSTPGTGSIGYTF
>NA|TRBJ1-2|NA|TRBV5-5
TGTGCCAGCAGCTTCCACAGCTATGGCTACACCTTC
CASSFHSYGYTF
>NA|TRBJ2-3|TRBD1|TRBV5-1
TGCGCCAGCAGCCGGGGACAGGGGGACACAGATACGCAGTATTTT
CASSRGQGDTDTQYF
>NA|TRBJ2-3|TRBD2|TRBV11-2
TGTGCCAGCAGCTTAGTGGGACGGGGGGGATACACAGATACGCAGTATTTT
CASSLVGRGGYTDTQYF
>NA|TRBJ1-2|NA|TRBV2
TGTGCCAGCAGTGAAAACGTGGGGACACCTTTCGGCTATGGCTACACCTTC
CASSENVGTPFGYGYTF
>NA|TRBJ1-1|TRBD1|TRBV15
TGTGCCACCAGCAGAGTAAAGGGGGCAGCTGAAGCTTTCTTT
CATSRVKGAAEAFF
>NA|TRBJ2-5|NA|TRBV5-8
TGTGCCAGCAGCTTGGTGGGCCCTCCCCGGGAGACCCAGTACTTC
CASSLVGPPRETQYF
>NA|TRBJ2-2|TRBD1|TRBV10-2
TGCGCCACCGCCCCGGGGACAGGGTATAGCACCGGGGAGCTGTTTTTT
CATAPGTGYSTGELFF
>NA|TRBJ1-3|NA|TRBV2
TGTGCCAGCAGTTCCACTGTAAACACCATATATTTT
CASSSTVNTIYF
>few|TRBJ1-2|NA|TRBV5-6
TGTGCCAGCAGCCTCGACAGATTTTCTAACTATGGCTACACCTTC
CASSLDRFSNYGYTF
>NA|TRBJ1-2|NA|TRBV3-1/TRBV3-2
TGTGCCAGCAGCCCCCTTCGGACATCCAGGGACTATGGCTACACCTTC
CASSPLRTSRDYGYTF
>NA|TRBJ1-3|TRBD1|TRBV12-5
TGTGCTAGTGGTTTGGATCCCCGTTGGACAGGGAGGTTTGGAAACACCATATATTTT
CASGLDPRWTGRFGNTIYF
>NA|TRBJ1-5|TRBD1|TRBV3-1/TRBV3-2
TGTGCCAGCAGCCAGACGACAGGGGGATCGGGCAATCAGCCCCAGCATTTT
CASSQTTGGSGNQPQHF
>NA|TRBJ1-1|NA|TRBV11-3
TGTGCCAGCAGCTTAAGGGGGTCTGAAGCTTTCTTT
CASSLRGSEAFF
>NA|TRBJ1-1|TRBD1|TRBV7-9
TGTGCCAGCAGCTTACCGGGACAGGGGGACACTGAAGCTTTCTTT
CASSLPGQGDTEAFF
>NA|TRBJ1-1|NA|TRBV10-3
TGTGCCATCACTCGGGACACCCCGGACACTGAAGCTTTCTTT
CAITRDTPDTEAFF
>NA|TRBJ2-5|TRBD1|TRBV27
TGTGCCAGCAGTAAAAAGGGACAGCAAGAGACCCAGTACTTC
CASSKKGQQETQYF
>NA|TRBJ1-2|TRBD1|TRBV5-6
TGTGCCAGCAGCTTGGGGCGGGGACAGAGTAACTATGGCTACACCTTC
CASSLGRGQSNYGYTF
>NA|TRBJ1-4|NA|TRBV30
TGTGCCTGGGGCCGGGGGGTTGTTGAAAAACTGTTTTTT
CAWGRGVVEKLFF
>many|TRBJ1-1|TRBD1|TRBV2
TGTGCCAGCGGAGGGACAGAATACACTGAAGCTTTCTTT
CASGGTEYTEAFF
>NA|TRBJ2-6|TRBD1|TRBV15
TGTGCCACCAGCAGGGGTCCGGGACAGGGGTACTCTGGGGCCAACGTCCTGACTTTC
CATSRGPGQGYSGANVLTF
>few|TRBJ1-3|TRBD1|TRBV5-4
TGTGCCAGCAGCCCCGGGACAGGGTTTGGAAACACCATATATTTT
CASSPGTGFGNTIYF
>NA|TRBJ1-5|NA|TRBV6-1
TGTGCCAGCAGTGAGGGGGGACGGTATCAGCCCCAGCATTTT
CASSEGGRYQPQHF
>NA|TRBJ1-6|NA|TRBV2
TGTGCCAGCAGTTCGTCGGGGGGATTCGGGAATTCACCCCTCCACTTT
CASSSSGGFGNSPLHF
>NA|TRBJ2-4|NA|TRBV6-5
TGTGCCAGCAGTATCGGCGGGCAAAACATTCAGTACTTC
CASSIGGQNIQYF
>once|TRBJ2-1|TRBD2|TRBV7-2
TGTGCCAGCAGCTTAAGCGGGGGGGTTTCCTACAATGAGCAGTTCTTC
CASSLSGGVSYNEQFF
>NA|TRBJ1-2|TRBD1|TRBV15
TGTGCCACCAGGACAGGGGGGAACTATGGCTACACCTTC
CATRTGGNYGYTF
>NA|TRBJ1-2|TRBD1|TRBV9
TGTGCCAGCAGCCGAACCGGGACAGGGGATTATGGCTACACCTTC
CASSRTGTGDYGYTF
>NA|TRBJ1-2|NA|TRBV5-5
TGTGCCAGCACGGCGGACAGTGCTAACTATGGCTACACCTTC
CASTADSANYGYTF
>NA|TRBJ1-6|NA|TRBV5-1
TGCGCCAGCAGCGTAGGGGGAAGGGGCCCAAATTCACCCCTCCACTTT
CASSVGGRGPNSPLHF
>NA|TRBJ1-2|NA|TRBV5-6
TGTGCCAGCAGCTTGTTGGCTGAAGGGGTCCTAAATGGCTACACCTTC
CASSLLAEGVLNGYTF
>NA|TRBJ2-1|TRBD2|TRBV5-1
TGCGCCAGCAGTCCCGGACTAGCGGGGTTAAATGAGCAGTTCTTC
CASSPGLAGLNEQFF
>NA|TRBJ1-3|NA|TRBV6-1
TGTGCCAGCAGTGAAGGGGCAGGGCTGGGTGGAAACACCATATATTTT
CASSEGAGLGGNTIYF
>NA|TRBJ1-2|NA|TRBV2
TGTGCCAGCAGTGAAGGGTCCAGCTATGGCTACACCTTC
CASSEGSSYGYTF
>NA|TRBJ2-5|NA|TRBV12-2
TGTGCAAGTCGCTTACCGGGACAGGTAATAGAGACCCAGTACTTC
CASRLPGQVIETQYF
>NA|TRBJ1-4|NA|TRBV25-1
TGTGCCAGCAGCCCGCGGGGGAGGGGTAATGAAAAACTGTTTTTT
CASSPRGRGNEKLFF
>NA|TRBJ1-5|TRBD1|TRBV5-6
TGTGCCAGCAGCCCGGGACAGGGGGATGGTCAGCCCCAGCATTTT
CASSPGQGDGQPQHF
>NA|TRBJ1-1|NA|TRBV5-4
TGTGCCAGCAGCTTGGCCGCGGGCACCAGAGAAGCTTTCTTT
CASSLAAGTREAFF
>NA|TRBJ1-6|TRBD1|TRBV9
TGTGCCAGCAGCGTAGGTGGGACAGGGGGAACGCGCTATAATTCACCCCTCCACTTT
CASSVGGTGGTRYNSPLHF
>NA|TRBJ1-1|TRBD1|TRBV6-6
TGTGCCAGCAGCGGACAGGCGAACACTGAAGCTTTCTTT
CASSGQANTEAFF
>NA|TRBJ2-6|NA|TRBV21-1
TGTGCCAGCACTCGGGACAGGGGAGGGTCGAGTGGGGCCAACGTCCTGACTTTC
CASTRDRGGSSGANVLTF
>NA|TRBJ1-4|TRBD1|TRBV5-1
TGCGCCAGCAGGGAGGGACAGGTTAATGAAAAACTGTTTTTT
CASREGQVNEKLFF
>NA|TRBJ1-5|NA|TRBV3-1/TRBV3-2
TGTGCCAGCAGCCAAAACCCTGCCGGTCCCCAGCATTTT
CASSQNPAGPQHF
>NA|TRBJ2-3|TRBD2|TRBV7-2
TGTGCCAGCAACGGGGGGACCACAGATACGCAGTATTTT
CASNGGTTDTQYF
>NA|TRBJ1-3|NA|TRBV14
TGTGCCAGCAGCCCTTACTCTGGAAACACCATATATTTT
CASSPYSGNTIYF
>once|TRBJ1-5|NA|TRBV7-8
TGTGCCAGCAGCCCATCCAATCAGCCCCAGCATTTT
CASSPSNQPQHF
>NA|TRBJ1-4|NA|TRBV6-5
TGTGCCAGCAGTTACAGGGAGACTAATGAAAAACTGTTTTTT
CASSYRETNEKLFF
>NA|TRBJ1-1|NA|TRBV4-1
TGCGCCAGCAGCCACGCCCCGGACACACTTCGGACTGAAGCTTTCTTT
CASSHAPDTLRTEAFF
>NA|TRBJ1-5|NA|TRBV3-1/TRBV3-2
TGTGCCAGCAGCCAAGGACAGATAAGCAATCAGCCCCAGCATTTT
CASSQGQISNQPQHF
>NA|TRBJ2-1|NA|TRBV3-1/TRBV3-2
TGTGCCAGCAGGTTCCCGGGGGATGAGCAGTTCTTC
CASRFPGDEQFF
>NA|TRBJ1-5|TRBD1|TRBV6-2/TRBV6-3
TGTGCCAGCAGTTATAGGGGTTCCGGGACAGGGAATCAGCCCCAGCATTTT
CASSYRGSGTGNQPQHF
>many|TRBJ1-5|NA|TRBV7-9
TGTGCCAGCAGCTTAGGGGCCATGGGTCAGCCCCAGCATTTT
CASSLGAMGQPQHF
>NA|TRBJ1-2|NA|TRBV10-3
TGTGCCATCTCCCTTGGGAGAGAATACTACACCTTC
CAISLGREYYTF
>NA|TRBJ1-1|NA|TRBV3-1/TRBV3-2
TGTGCCAGCCAGGAGCAGGGTGGAGCTGAAGCTTTCTTT
CASQEQGGAEAFF
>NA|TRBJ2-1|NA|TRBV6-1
TGTGCCAGCAGTGAATGGGCGCTCCCCGTGACCAATGAGCAGTTCTTC
CASSEWALPVTNEQFF
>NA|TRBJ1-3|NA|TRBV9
TGTGCCAGCAGCGTAGGAGGGACATTCTCTGGAAACACCATATATTTT
CASSVGGTFSGNTIYF